This TCR beta chain was sequenced in a study of T cell responses to AZD1222 COVID-19 vaccine. Regarding the study as a whole: Per reports, nearly half of all spike-specific TCRs target regions that are unmutated in variants.

Trimming took 3 bases from V and 0 from J, leaving 12 bases between them. Germline CDR1 is SGHRS and CDR2 is YFSETQ. This CDR3 is built from 16 residues. In the case of this clone: Its matching antigen is unknown.

Profiling relied on immunoSEQ multiplex PCR, and the TCRdb table lists in-frame clones only, not all of them. The table records roughly 120,000 clones, around 84% of them present only once. This sequence originates from an adult who received the AZD1222 COVID-19 vaccine. The chain employs TRBV5-1 and TRBJ1-4, with D unresolved. Specimen: peripheral blood, collected 28 days after the second AZD1222 dose. CDR3 sequence (DNA): TGCGCCAGCAGCTCTGGACGCTCGGCAACTAATGAAAAACTGTTTTTT. It specifies CASSSGRSATNEKLFF.